Below, 11 T cell receptor beta chains from the same sample are listed, as sequenced in a study of cytomegalovirus exposure and HLA in healthy donors (dated by TCRdb to 2016 to 2017). Libraries were prepared through the immunoSEQ multiplex PCR assay. A mixture of 60 forward primers for TCR Vbeta segments and 13 reverse primers for TCR Jbeta segments was used in the multiplex PCR. What TCRdb holds here is the immuneACCESS table cut down to in-frame rearrangements. Part of the clones is not present; checked against another copy, under half of the missing clones reflect an unresolved V gene, and the others are unexplained. In all, the sample holds roughly 170,000 clones, and less than 75% of those were seen once. In total, the top ten clones hold about 1.4% of the sample. What was sequenced was PBMCs. The receptors originated from a girl between 5 and 17 years old in good health and CMV-seronegative.

J is TRBJ2-7 and V is TRBV29-1; D may be TRBD1 (7 bases). There are 12 residues in the CDR3. CDR1 is SQVTM, CDR2 ANQGSEA, per germline. The ends were cut back, 6 bases at V and 2 bases at J, with 11 bases in the middle. CDR3 sequence (DNA): TGCAGCGTGCGGGACAGCCCCTACGAGCAGTACTTC. Amino acids: CSVRDSPYEQYF.

This clone was detected a few times. The chain links TRBV7-9 to TRBJ1-1, with D unclear. Germline values: CDR1 SEHNR, CDR2 FQNEAQ (reference sequence). This CDR3 region has 13 residues. With 1 base removed from V and 6 bases from J, the gap between germline ends came to 9 bases. CDR3 sequence: CASSLGSGPEAFF. The CDR3 DNA reads as TGTGCCAGCAGCTTAGGGAGCGGGCCTGAAGCTTTCTTT.

The rearrangement links TRBV15 to TRBJ2-3, with D perhaps TRBD1 (5 bases). The CDR3 has 16 residues. The germline V gene has CDR1 LNHNV and CDR2 YYDKDF (reference sequence). Trimming shortened V by 3 bases and J by 0 bases, and 13 bases separated the two germline ends. The CDR3 DNA follows: TGTGCCACCAGCAGTTTTGGGGCAACTAGCACAGATACGCAGTATTTT. This codes for CATSSFGATSTDTQYF. The variable domain in full, completed from reference TRBV15 and TRBJ2-3, reads DAMVIQNPRYQVTQFGKPVTLSCSQTLNHNVMYWYQQKSSQAPKLLFHYYDKDFNNEADTPDNFQSRRPNTSFCFLDIRSPGLGDTAMYLCATSSFGATSTDTQYFGPGTRLTVL.

The chain carries TRBV7-8 and TRBJ1-4, with D perhaps matching TRBD1 (6 bases). Germline V gene lookup returns CDR1 SGHVS and CDR2 FQNEAQ. The CDR3 is made up of 16 amino acids. The V gene lost 2 bases and the J gene lost 8 bases, with 18 bases spanning the gap. CDR3: CASSLSLGQGREKLFF. The DNA for the CDR3 is TGTGCCAGCAGCTTAAGTCTTGGGCAGGGGCGGGAAAAACTGTTTTTT.

This clone was recorded only once. The V and J genes are TRBV5-6 and TRBJ2-2, with 9 bases that match TRBD2. The V gene's germline CDR1 is SGHDT and CDR2 YYEEEE. The J segment lost 1 base and the V segment lost 0 bases, leaving 1 base of the junction unmatched. This CDR3 spans 16 amino acids. CDR3 bases: TGTGCCAGCAGCTTGGGACTAGCGGAGAACACCGGGGAGCTGTTTTTT. Its translation: CASSLGLAENTGELFF.

The genes are TRBV6-6 and TRBJ1-2, with D possibly being TRBD1 (6 bases). Germline V lookup: CDR1 MNHNY, CDR2 SVGAGI (reference sequence). V shed 5 bases and J shed 3 bases, with 13 bases lying between them. This CDR3 region has 14 residues. The CDR3 sequence is CASSNGRGDYGYTF. The CDR3 DNA reads as TGTGCCAGCAGTAATGGCAGGGGTGACTATGGCTACACCTTC.

A few counts support this clone. The chain has TRBV7-9 and TRBJ1-2; 8 nucleotides align to TRBD1. Germline loops: CDR1 SEHNR, CDR2 FQNEAQ (reference sequence). After removal of 5 bases from V and 6 bases from J, the junction contained 14 bases not matched to a gene. The CDR3 has 16 residues. The CDR3 sequence: CASSNRQGIEADGYTF. DNA for the CDR3: TGTGCCAGCAGCAACCGACAGGGGATCGAGGCGGATGGCTACACCTTC. The whole variable domain, filled in from reference TRBV7-9 and TRBJ1-2, reads DTGVSQNPRHKITKRGQNVTFRCDPISEHNRLYWYRQTLGQGPEFLTYFQNEAQLEKSRLLSDRFSAERPKGSFSTLEIQRTEQGDSAMYLCASSNRQGIEADGYTFGSGTRLTVV.

As concerns this clone: An end of the junction differs from the germline gene, which may be a read error. This chain links TRBV20-1 with TRBJ2-3; a weak D match, TRBD1 (6 bases). The CDR3 totals 11 residues. Germline CDR1 DFQATT, CDR2 SNEGSKA (reference sequence). The CDR3 here is CSAILGQQLDF. The CDR3 DNA is TGCAGTGCCATACTGGGACAACAGCTAGATTTT.

The V and J genes are TRBV9 and TRBJ2-5; D might be TRBD2 (6 bases). CDR1 SGDLS and CDR2 YYNGEE come from the germline V gene. V gave up 0 bases and J gave up 5 bases, with 8 bases separating them. The CDR3 has 13 residues. DNA of the CDR3: TGTGCCAGCAGCGTAGAAGGAGGGGAGACCCAGTACTTC. Translating it yields CASSVEGGETQYF.

This clone showed up just a few times. J is TRBJ2-2 and V is TRBV18; 10 nucleotides match TRBD1. Germline CDR1 reads KGHSH; CDR2 reads LQKENI. V shed 4 bases and J 3 bases; nucleotides not matched to a gene: 5. This CDR3 spans 16 amino acids. The CDR3 nucleotides are TGTGCCAGCTCACTTCGGACAGGGGGTGACACCGGGGAGCTGTTTTTT. Protein sequence: CASSLRTGGDTGELFF.

As for this clone: A junction boundary mismatches the germline segment, possibly from a read error. This rearrangement joins TRBV27 to TRBJ2-1; D might be TRBD1 (6 bases). The CDR3 has 12 amino acids. Per germline, CDR1 MNHEY and CDR2 SMNVEV (reference sequence). The CDR3 here is CANSSQGFEQFF. The CDR3 DNA reads TGTGCCAACAGTTCCCAGGGGTTTGAGCAGTTCTTC.